Each of the 31 T cell receptor beta chains below was sequenced from the same sample in a study of cytomegalovirus exposure and HLA in healthy donors. PCR amplification relied on 60 Vbeta primers (plus 13 Jbeta primers). Sequencing used immunoSEQ multiplex PCR; TCRdb keeps in-frame clones, though not all of them. The table lists roughly 100,000 clones, 75% to 80% of them singletons. The sequencing sample was made of PBMCs. The receptors come from a male donor in good health and CMV-seropositive.

In this sample, this clone turned up a few times. The chain recombines TRBV9 with TRBJ2-3, with TRBD2 as a possible D gene (5 bases). The CDR3 spans 15 residues. Germline loops: CDR1 SGDLS, CDR2 YYNGEE. V lost 0 bases to trimming and J lost 4 bases, with 12 bases between them. CDR3 nucleotide sequence: TGTGCCAGCAGCGTAGGGACTTCGGTGGCAGATACGCAGTATTTT. Protein sequence: CASSVGTSVADTQYF.

V usage is TRBV7-9 and J usage is TRBJ2-2; 14 bases are a match to TRBD2. The CDR3 is 17 residues long. Germline V gene data show CDR1 as SEHNR and CDR2 as FQNEAQ (reference sequence). The ends lost 4 bases at V and 4 bases at J; junction bases unmatched: 5. CDR3 sequence (DNA): TGTGCCAGCAGCTCCCTCGGGACTAGCGGGAGCACCGGGGAGCTGTTTTTT. This sequence encodes CASSSLGTSGSTGELFF.

The V and J genes are TRBV2 and TRBJ2-2; 9 nucleotides match TRBD1. Looked up from germline, CDR1 is SNHLY and CDR2 is FYNNEI. J gave up 5 bases and V 4 bases, and 2 bases lay outside the gene matches. This CDR3 is 14 amino acids long. Written as DNA, the CDR3 is TGTGCCAGCAGTGTAGGGACAGGGACCGGGGAGCTGTTTTTT. It codes for CASSVGTGTGELFF. The whole variable domain, remainder taken from reference TRBV2 and TRBJ2-2, is EPEVTQTPSHQVTQMGQEVILRCVPISNHLYFYWYRQILGQKVEFLVSFYNNEISEKSEIFDDQFSVERPDGSNFTLKIRSTKLEDSAMYFCASSVGTGTGELFFGEGSRLTVL.

The chain links TRBV2 to TRBJ2-2; 8 bases map to TRBD2. The CDR3 totals 13 residues. Germline CDR1 SNHLY, CDR2 FYNNEI. The V segment lost 10 bases and the J segment 6 bases; nucleotides outside the gene matches: 7. CDR3 protein: CATLEREPGELFF. The CDR3 DNA follows: TGTGCCACCCTCGAGCGGGAGCCCGGGGAGCTGTTTTTT.

The chain joins TRBV10-3 to TRBJ1-2; 8 bases map to TRBD1. Trimming cost V 10 bases and J 4 bases; bases outside gene matches: 8. Germline CDR1 and CDR2: ENHRY and SYGVKD. CDR3 length: 13 amino acids. CDR3 region: CASRNQGAYGYTF. CDR3 sequence (DNA): TGTGCCAGCAGAAACCAGGGGGCCTATGGCTACACCTTC.

The V gene is TRBV29-1, the J gene TRBJ1-4, with a tentative D call TRBD1 (5 bases). Trimming stripped 1 base from V and 7 bases from J, with 13 bases between. The CDR3 runs to 14 residues. Germline V gives CDR1 SQVTM, CDR2 ANQGSEA. As DNA, the CDR3 is TGCAGCGTTGAAGGCGAAGCGGGGGGTGAAAAACTGTTTTTT. This translates into CSVEGEAGGEKLFF.

V usage is TRBV28 and J usage is TRBJ2-7, with 10 bases aligning to TRBD2. CDR3 length equals 15 residues. Germline CDR1 MDHEN, CDR2 SYDVKM. The V segment lost 8 bases and the J segment 5 bases; nucleotides outside the gene matches: 12. The CDR3 bases are TGTGCCAGCGGCGCACTAGCGGGATTTATCAACGAGCAGTACTTC. Translation: CASGALAGFINEQYF.

The V gene is TRBV7-8, the J gene TRBJ2-1, with 15 nucleotides matching TRBD2. Germline V gene sequence: CDR1 SGHVS, CDR2 FQNEAQ. The CDR3 has 16 amino acids. J lost 6 bases, V lost 3 bases, and 3 bases had no gene match. The CDR3 nucleotides read TGTGCCAGCAGCTTGGGACTAGCGGGAGGTACCAATGAGCAGTTCTTC. As protein: CASSLGLAGGTNEQFF. The variable domain in full, with the rest retrieved from reference TRBV7-8 and TRBJ2-1, is GAGVSQSPRYKVAKRGQDVALRCDPISGHVSLFWYQQALGQGPEFLTYFQNEAQLDKSGLPSDRFFAERPEGSVSTLKIQRTQQEDSAVYLCASSLGLAGGTNEQFFGPGTRLTVL.

The chain joins TRBV6-1 to TRBJ2-7; D gene uncertain. The germline V and J ends were trimmed by 7 bases and 7 bases, with 8 bases remaining between them. This CDR3 has 10 residues. CDR1 MNHNS and CDR2 SASEGT come from the germline V gene. The CDR3 sequence is CASNVREQYF. CDR3 DNA sequence: TGTGCCAGCAACGTTCGGGAGCAGTACTTC.

The chain carries TRBV19 and TRBJ2-2; TRBD2 might be the D (7 bases). The CDR3 runs 14 residues. In germline, CDR1 is LNHDA, CDR2 SQIVND (reference sequence). Trimming shortened V by 5 bases and J by 5 bases, and 12 bases separated the two germline ends. The CDR3 sequence is CASSVQGGTGELFF. Written as DNA, the CDR3 is TGTGCCAGTAGTGTACAGGGAGGGACCGGGGAGCTGTTTTTT.

This chain connects TRBV6-1 to TRBJ1-4, with TRBD1 matching 9 bases. Germline trimming cut 7 bases from V and 7 bases from J; bases unmatched to any gene: 4. This CDR3 spans 13 amino acids. Germline CDR1 reads MNHNS; CDR2 reads SASEGT. CDR3 protein: CASKTGGGEKLFF. For the CDR3, the DNA is TGTGCCAGCAAGACAGGGGGTGGTGAAAAACTGTTTTTT.

This clone is a singleton in its sample. The chain employs TRBV14 and TRBJ2-7; 9 bases align to TRBD1. V shed 4 bases, J shed 5 bases, and the junction held 9 bases outside the gene matches. CDR1 and CDR2 (germline): SGHDN, FVKESK. The length of the CDR3 is 15 residues. DNA for the CDR3: TGTGCCAGCAGCCCTGAGGACAGGGGTTGGGACGAGCAGTACTTC. This codes for CASSPEDRGWDEQYF.

This clone was detected a few times. V usage is TRBV9 and J usage is TRBJ2-1, with TRBD1 matching over 8 bases. Germline values: CDR1 SGDLS, CDR2 YYNGEE. This CDR3 spans 11 amino acids. Unmatched junction bases numbered 1, after V lost 6 bases and J lost 8 bases. CDR3 coding DNA: TGTGCCAGCACAGGGGGCGATGAGCAGTTCTTC. Amino acids: CASTGGDEQFF.

The chain recombines TRBV6-5 with TRBJ2-7, with D possibly matching TRBD2 (5 bases). The CDR3 runs 15 residues. Trimming took 6 bases from V and 0 from J, leaving 15 bases between them. Germline CDR1 and CDR2: MNHEY and SVGAGI. The CDR3 nucleotides read TGTGCCAGCAGACCTGCAGCGGTAAGCTCCTACGAGCAGTACTTC. It yields the protein CASRPAAVSSYEQYF.

This clone was recorded once. The V call is TRBV10-1, the J call TRBJ2-7; 7 bases line up with TRBD2. The CDR3 has 17 amino acids. J was trimmed by 0 bases and V by 5 bases; bases with no gene match: 13. CDR1 WNHNN and CDR2 SYGVQD come from the germline V gene (reference sequence). The CDR3 bases are TGCGCCAGCAGTCCCCCAAATGGGACTAAGACCTCCTACGAGCAGTACTTC. Amino acid sequence: CASSPPNGTKTSYEQYF.

The gene calls are TRBV15 and TRBJ2-1; 9 bases align to TRBD2. Per the germline V gene, CDR1 is LNHNV and CDR2 is YYDKDF (reference sequence). The CDR3 has 15 amino acids. Trimming cost V 3 bases and J 3 bases; bases outside gene matches: 3. The CDR3 loop is CATSSSGRIYNEQFF. CDR3 in DNA: TGTGCCACCAGCAGTAGCGGGAGAATCTACAATGAGCAGTTCTTC.

The chain combines TRBV18 with TRBJ1-2; tentative D call: TRBD1 (5 bases). The CDR3 spans 13 residues. Trimming cost V 2 bases and J 5 bases, with 9 bases left between them. Per the germline V gene, CDR1 is KGHSH and CDR2 is LQKENI. The DNA for the CDR3 is TGTGCCAGCTCACCATCAGGGAGGTATGGCTACACCTTC. Its translation is CASSPSGRYGYTF.

The chain has TRBV27 and TRBJ1-1, with TRBD1 matching 9 bases. The CDR3 sequence is 14 residues long. Germline V lookup: CDR1 MNHEY, CDR2 SMNVEV (reference sequence). Unmatched junction bases numbered 5, after V lost 6 bases and J lost 3 bases. The CDR3 DNA is TGTGCCAGCAGCCACAGGGGGCGCGACACTGAAGCTTTCTTT. Protein: CASSHRGRDTEAFF.

About this clone: A read error may account for a junction end that differs from germline. Different DNA sequences within this sample yield the same CDR3. The rearrangement joins TRBV15 to TRBJ2-6, with D perhaps TRBD1 (5 bases). The CDR3 has 19 amino acids. The germline gives CDR1 LNHNV, CDR2 YYDKDF (reference sequence). The CDR3 DNA reads TGTGCCACCAGTAGAGATCTGGCAGGGATCAGCTCTGGGGCCAACGTCCTGACTTTC. Translating gives CATSRDLAGISSGANVLTF.

The V gene is TRBV25-1, the J gene TRBJ2-3; possible D gene TRBD2, 6 bases. V lost 3 bases, J lost 4 bases, and 11 bases lay in between. Germline CDR1 and CDR2: MGHDK and SYGVNS. This CDR3 has 14 residues. The CDR3 sequence is CASSDPRLADTQYF. As DNA, the CDR3 is TGTGCCAGCAGTGACCCTCGACTAGCAGATACGCAGTATTTT.

This clone was counted a few times. This rearrangement joins TRBV20-1 to TRBJ2-1; TRBD2 might be the D (5 bases). Deletions cut 6 bases from V and 7 bases from J, with 7 bases between. This CDR3 contains 10 residues. Germline V gene sequence: CDR1 DFQATT, CDR2 SNEGSKA (reference sequence). CDR3 region: CSATRNEQFF. The CDR3 DNA reads TGCAGTGCCACTAGGAATGAGCAGTTCTTC.

The chain links TRBV5-1 to TRBJ2-7; no firm D call. The CDR3 extends over 13 amino acids. Germline-derived CDR1 and CDR2 are SGHRS and YFSETQ. Deletions cut 0 bases from V and 2 bases from J, with 6 bases between. DNA of the CDR3: TGCGCCAGCAGCTTGGCTAAGCCCTACGAGCAGTACTTC. It yields the protein CASSLAKPYEQYF.

This clone was detected only a few times. The CDR3 nucleotides are TGTGCCAGCAGTTTACCTCGGGACAACCCCTACGAGCAGTACTTC. Translation gives CASSLPRDNPYEQYF. The chain joins TRBV28 to TRBJ2-7; a possible D gene is TRBD1 (6 bases). The V end lost 2 bases, the J end lost 2 bases, and 13 bases lay between the germline ends. The V gene's germline CDR1 is MDHEN and CDR2 SYDVKM. The CDR3 spans 15 residues.

The chain links TRBV5-1 to TRBJ1-1, with D tentatively TRBD1 (6 bases). Germline V CDR1 and CDR2: SGHRS, YFSETQ. Trimming cost V 0 bases and J 3 bases, with 6 bases left between them. The CDR3 is made up of 13 amino acids. The CDR3 coding sequence is TGCGCCAGCAGCTTGGCAGGGGACACTGAAGCTTTCTTT. It yields the protein CASSLAGDTEAFF.

Here the CDR3 reads CASRPSTGTRYEAFF. The CDR3 coding sequence is TGTGCCAGCAGACCATCGACAGGAACGCGTTATGAAGCTTTCTTT. The chain is built from TRBV5-5 and TRBJ1-1, with D perhaps TRBD1 (6 bases). The CDR3 totals 15 residues. Germline V lookup: CDR1 SGHKS, CDR2 YYEKEE (reference sequence). Trimming removed 5 bases at V and 7 bases at J, with 21 bases between.

V usage is TRBV9 and J usage is TRBJ1-3, with D perhaps TRBD1 (5 bases). Germline-derived CDR1 and CDR2 are SGDLS and YYNGEE. Trimming left V 4 bases short and J 4 bases short, with 9 bases between. The CDR3 spans 13 residues. In DNA form, the CDR3 reads TGTGCCAGCAGCTCCGGGGGGGGAAACACCATATATTTT. This codes for CASSSGGGNTIYF.

J is TRBJ2-5 and V is TRBV5-1; 11 nucleotides match TRBD2. After removal of 3 bases from V and 0 bases from J, the junction contained 4 bases not matched to a gene. The CDR3 covers 16 residues. CDR1 SGHRS and CDR2 YFSETQ come from the germline V gene. CDR3 amino acids: CASSSGTSGYQETQYF. The CDR3 DNA reads TGCGCCAGCAGCTCCGGGACTAGCGGATACCAAGAGACCCAGTACTTC.

V and J are TRBV9 and TRBJ1-1; 11 positions match TRBD1. Germline V gives CDR1 SGDLS, CDR2 YYNGEE. V lost 3 bases, J lost 1 base, and 5 bases stayed unmatched. The length of the CDR3 is 16 residues. For the CDR3, the DNA is TGTGCCAGCAGCGCGTTAGGACAGGGGGCGAACACTGAAGCTTTCTTT. It yields the protein CASSALGQGANTEAFF.

The chain is built from TRBV7-8 and TRBJ1-1; D gene uncertain. Germline values: CDR1 SGHVS, CDR2 FQNEAQ. Trimming removed 1 base from V and 1 base from J, with 4 bases in between. This CDR3 spans 13 amino acids. CDR3 DNA sequence: TGTGCCAGCAGCTTAGTGAGGAACACTGAAGCTTTCTTT. Its protein product is CASSLVRNTEAFF.

The V call is TRBV28, the J call TRBJ2-1; no clear D gene. This CDR3 is built from 16 residues. V lost 10 bases and J lost 3, with 22 bases in between. Germline loops: CDR1 MDHEN, CDR2 SYDVKM. This CDR3 reads CATLSVEELFYNEQFF. In nucleotides, the CDR3 is TGTGCCACCCTCTCTGTCGAGGAGCTCTTCTACAATGAGCAGTTCTTC.

This rearrangement joins TRBV7-9 to TRBJ1-4; a weak D match, TRBD1 (6 bases). Germline lookup yields CDR1 SEHNR and CDR2 FQNEAQ (reference sequence). Trimming left V 5 bases short and J 13 bases short, with 20 bases between. CDR3 size: 14 residues. The CDR3 DNA reads TGTGCCAGCAGCCGCGGGGGACACACAGGGAGACTGTTTTTT. This codes for CASSRGGHTGRLFF. Using reference TRBV7-9 and TRBJ1-4 for the parts outside the CDR3, the full variable domain is DTGVSQNPRHKITKRGQNVTFRCDPISEHNRLYWYRQTLGQGPEFLTYFQNEAQLEKSRLLSDRFSAERPKGSFSTLEIQRTEQGDSAMYLCASSRGGHTGRLFFGSGTQLSVL.